These 32 T cell receptor beta chains were sequenced from one sample in a study of monozygotic twins with inflammatory bowel disease. TCRdb reanalyzed the 5' RACE reads, giving one entry per CDR3 protein sequence and no DNA. This table lists roughly 150,000 distinct CDR3 sequences. The sequencing sample was made of blood. Receptors were obtained from a human donor with ulcerative colitis or Crohn's disease, or a healthy co-twin of an affected twin (not recorded which).

The chain has TRBV19 and TRBJ2-7; no DNA is available, so the TRBD1 call from TCRdb remains unchecked. In germline, CDR1 is LNHDA, CDR2 SQIVND (reference sequence). The CDR3 is 15 residues long. The chain's CDR3 is CASSIQTGVFNEQYF.

This chain uses TRBV30 with TRBJ2-2; TCRdb's D call of TRBD1 is untestable without DNA. The CDR3 spans 16 residues. Germline CDR1 GTSNPN, CDR2 SVGIG (reference sequence). CDR3 sequence: CAWKSRGSLNTGELFF.

This chain uses TRBV5-8 with TRBJ2-7; TCRdb picks TRBD1, but there is no DNA to check that call. The CDR3 extends over 16 amino acids. Per germline, CDR1 SGHTS and CDR2 YDEGEE. CDR3 in amino acids: CASSSPGIRTSYEQYF.

The chain links TRBV6-5 to TRBJ2-2; the D call of TRBD1 rests on TCRdb alone, since no DNA is present to check it. There are 13 residues in the CDR3. Per germline, CDR1 MNHEY and CDR2 SVGAGI. The CDR3 loop reads CASSYEGAGELFF.

J is TRBJ2-1 and V is TRBV28; TCRdb outputs TRBD1, but without DNA this stays unchecked. CDR3 length: 14 residues. Germline V CDR1 and CDR2: MDHEN, SYDVKM. CDR3 sequence: CASSSPGPRWEQFF.

The chain carries TRBV7-9 and TRBJ1-5; the TCRdb D gene call, TRBD1, has no DNA to confirm it. The germline V gene has CDR1 SEHNR and CDR2 FQNEAQ (reference sequence). The CDR3 runs to 13 residues. The chain's CDR3 is CASSLAGGASQHF.

The genes are TRBV29-1 and TRBJ2-1; TCRdb's assignment of TRBD2 cannot be checked, as there is no DNA. Germline CDR1 reads SQVTM; CDR2 reads ANQGSEA. The CDR3 sequence is 16 residues long. CDR3 sequence reads: CSVALSGRRSYNEQFF.

The CDR3 region is CASRQATDTQYF. The gene calls are TRBV19 and TRBJ2-3; the TCRdb call, TRBD1, lacks DNA for checking. The CDR3 extends over 12 amino acids. Germline values: CDR1 LNHDA, CDR2 SQIVND (reference sequence).

The chain employs TRBV18 and TRBJ1-2; TCRdb selects TRBD1, and the lack of DNA leaves this call unchecked. Germline V gene data show CDR1 as KGHSH and CDR2 as LQKENI. This CDR3 region has 14 residues. CDR3 region: CASSAAGTGEGYTF. The full variable domain, in which reference TRBV18 and TRBJ1-2 provide the parts outside the CDR3, is NAGVMQNPRHLVRRRGQEARLRCSPMKGHSHVYWYRQLPEEGLKFMVYLQKENIIDESGMPKERFSAEFPKEGPSILRIQQVVRGDSAAYFCASSAAGTGEGYTFGSGTRLTVV.

The gene calls are TRBV23-1 and TRBJ2-2; TCRdb's D call, TRBD2, is unchecked because there is no DNA. TRBV23-1 is classed as an ORF, of uncertain function. This CDR3 contains 18 residues. CDR3 region: CASSPGLAGGRWTGELFF.

The chain couples TRBV5-1 to TRBJ1-1; the TCRdb call, TRBD1, lacks DNA for checking. Germline assignment: CDR1 SGHRS and CDR2 YFSETQ. CDR3 length: 14 residues. CDR3 in amino acids: CASTFSGANTEAFF.

The V gene is TRBV12-3 or TRBV12-4, the J gene TRBJ1-1; TCRdb outputs TRBD1, but without DNA this stays unchecked. The CDR3 has 17 residues. CDR3 loop: CASSFLPGQPMNTEAFF.

The chain links TRBV20-1 to TRBJ1-2; absent DNA, TCRdb's TRBD1 call cannot be checked. The CDR3 is 12 amino acids. Germline V gene sequence: CDR1 DFQATT, CDR2 SNEGSKA (reference sequence). The CDR3 loop is CSARGTDYGYTF.

The chain combines TRBV6-2 or TRBV6-3 with TRBJ2-2; TCRdb lists TRBD1, though no DNA is available to test this call. CDR3 length: 13 amino acids. The germline CDR1 and CDR2 sequences are MNHEY and SVGEGT. CDR3 region: CASSYPGFGELFF.

CDR3 sequence reads: CASSTRQGAANTEAFF. The chain couples TRBV19 to TRBJ1-1; without DNA, the TCRdb call of TRBD1 cannot be checked. The CDR3 is 16 residues long. Germline V lookup: CDR1 LNHDA, CDR2 SQIVND (reference sequence).

The V gene is TRBV7-6, the J gene TRBJ1-5; as DNA is missing, the TRBD1 call by TCRdb cannot be tested. The CDR3 has 16 residues. Germline V gene data show CDR1 as SGHVS and CDR2 as FNYEAQ. CDR3: CASSLNPGMTNQPQHF.

The chain's CDR3 is CASSSPARTEQYF. The rearrangement uses TRBV5-1 and TRBJ2-7; TCRdb's D gene call, TRBD1, goes unchecked for lack of DNA. The V gene's germline CDR1 is SGHRS and CDR2 YFSETQ. The CDR3 spans 13 residues.

This chain uses TRBV12-3 or TRBV12-4 with TRBJ2-7; TCRdb returns TRBD1, unconfirmable since there is no DNA. This CDR3 contains 13 residues. The CDR3 loop reads CASSPRGIDGQYF.

The rearrangement links TRBV12-3 or TRBV12-4 to TRBJ1-5; there is no DNA to check the TCRdb D call of TRBD1. This CDR3 has 18 amino acids. CDR3 sequence reads: CASSVPRGGPDSNQPQHF.

The J gene is TRBJ2-1, the V gene TRBV29-1; lacking DNA, the TRBD1 call made by TCRdb goes unchecked. Looked up from germline, CDR1 is SQVTM and CDR2 is ANQGSEA. This CDR3 region has 17 residues. The CDR3 reads CSVASWSTGGSYNEQSF.

The chain joins TRBV4-3 to TRBJ2-1; TCRdb's D call, TRBD1, is unchecked because there is no DNA. There are 15 residues in the CDR3. From germline, CDR1 is LGHNA and CDR2 YSLEER. The CDR3 loop reads CASSPRDRGYNEQFF.

This clonotype ranks as medium-sized in terms of frequency. The chain uses TRBV11-2 and TRBJ1-1. Germline V gene data show CDR1 as SGHAT and CDR2 as FQNNGV. The CDR3 runs 11 residues. CDR3 sequence: CASSLGSEAFF.

This sequence joins TRBV24-1 and TRBJ1-5; TCRdb names TRBD1, which stays unverified in the absence of DNA. The germline V gene has CDR1 KGHDR and CDR2 SFDVKD. The CDR3 loop spans 16 amino acids. CDR3 loop: CATSDSGTGPNQPQHF.

The rearrangement uses TRBV20-1 and TRBJ2-7; TCRdb gives TRBD1 as the D gene, but with no DNA this cannot be confirmed. The length of the CDR3 is 14 residues. CDR1 and CDR2 from the germline V gene are DFQATT and SNEGSKA (reference sequence). CDR3 amino acids: CSAPRQGGRYEQYF.

The chain is built from TRBV6-2 or TRBV6-3 and TRBJ1-6; as DNA is missing, the TRBD1 call by TCRdb cannot be tested. This CDR3 region has 13 residues. CDR1 and CDR2 (germline): MNHEY, SVGEGT. CDR3 residues: CASSPGQRAPLHF.

This chain connects TRBV29-1 to TRBJ1-4. CDR3 length: 14 amino acids. The germline V gene encodes CDR1 SQVTM and CDR2 ANQGSEA. The CDR3 spells CSVFVQSAAEKLFF.

The chain joins TRBV7-2 to TRBJ2-4. From germline, CDR1 is SGHTA and CDR2 FQGNSA. The CDR3 sequence is 14 residues long. CDR3 sequence: CASSLERGRNMQYF.

This chain uses TRBV20-1 with TRBJ2-1; TCRdb reports TRBD1, a call that lacks DNA to check it against. Germline-derived CDR1 and CDR2 are DFQATT and SNEGSKA (reference sequence). This CDR3 spans 13 amino acids. The CDR3 reads CSAREDRYNEQFF.

The chain employs TRBV20-1 and TRBJ1-2; the D call from TCRdb, TRBD1, cannot be confirmed without DNA. The CDR3 spans 12 residues. CDR1 and CDR2 (germline): DFQATT, SNEGSKA (reference sequence). The CDR3 sequence is CSALQGAYGYTF.

The rearrangement uses TRBV19 and TRBJ2-3; the TCRdb D gene call, TRBD2, has no DNA to confirm it. The germline V gene has CDR1 LNHDA and CDR2 SQIVND (reference sequence). The CDR3 length is 16 residues. CDR3 sequence reads: CASSPRLAGGPDTQYF. The full variable domain, completed using reference TRBV19 and TRBJ2-3, is DGGITQSPKYLFRKEGQNVTLSCEQNLNHDAMYWYRQDPGQGLRLIYYSQIVNDFQKGDIAEGYSVSREKKESFPLTVTSAQKNPTAFYLCASSPRLAGGPDTQYFGPGTRLTVL.

J is TRBJ1-2 and V is TRBV7-8; TCRdb's assignment of TRBD1 cannot be checked, as there is no DNA. Per germline, CDR1 SGHVS and CDR2 FQNEAQ. This CDR3 comprises 15 residues. CDR3 protein: CASSLSVGAGYGYTF.

The J gene is TRBJ2-3, the V gene TRBV18; TCRdb proposes TRBD1, but this gene call is untestable without DNA. The CDR3 sequence is 17 residues long. Germline V gene lookup returns CDR1 KGHSH and CDR2 LQKENI. The CDR3 sequence: CASSPPGRGRGTDTQYF.